A single sample gave rise to the 22 T cell receptor beta chains below, sequenced in a study of blood T cells in healthy people across ages. A J-beta primer mix and a sample-barcoded 5' primer were used in a second PCR of about 6 to 12 cycles. TCRdb ran MiXCR on the 5' RACE reads and lists one entry per CDR3 protein. The sample lists 780,000 or so distinct CDR3 sequences; roughly three fifths were seen once. The specimen sequenced was blood. The receptors come from a man in his forties or fifties in good health.

This chain uses TRBV20-1 with TRBJ1-4, with 9 bases identical to TRBD1. Germline V CDR1 and CDR2: DFQATT, SNEGSKA (reference sequence). The CDR3 is 14 residues long. V was clipped by 5 bases and J by 7 bases; unmatched bases: 8. This CDR3 reads CSAEHRGLGEKLFF. The CDR3 nucleotides read TGCAGTGCTGAACACAGGGGGCTGGGTGAAAAACTGTTTTTT.

This clonotype was counted only a few times. The genes are TRBV9 and TRBJ2-3; the D is unclear. The CDR3 length is 15 residues. Germline V gene sequence: CDR1 SGDLS, CDR2 YYNGEE. V shed 1 base and J shed 8 bases, with 17 bases lying between them. CDR3 region: CASSVSWGFEATQYF. The CDR3 DNA is TGTGCCAGCAGCGTAAGTTGGGGATTCGAGGCTACGCAGTATTTT.

This chain joins TRBV7-3 and TRBJ2-7; TRBD1 aligns across 10 bases. The V segment lost 5 bases and the J segment 7 bases; nucleotides outside the gene matches: 14. CDR1 is SGHTA, CDR2 FQGTGA, per germline. The CDR3 runs to 16 residues. The CDR3 region is CASSEPGQGFNNEQYF. The CDR3 bases are TGTGCCAGCAGCGAACCGGGACAGGGGTTCAACAATGAGCAGTACTTC.

This chain's CDR3 is CASTSTQFADTQYF. The CDR3 DNA reads as TGTGCCAGCACGTCCACCCAGTTTGCGGATACGCAGTATTTT. The chain uses TRBV2 and TRBJ2-3; no clear D gene. Germline CDR1 and CDR2: SNHLY and FYNNEI. This CDR3 is 14 amino acids long. The V end lost 7 bases, the J end lost 6 bases, and 17 bases lay between the germline ends.

This chain uses TRBV12-3 or TRBV12-4 with TRBJ2-4, with D hard to call. Judging by the DNA end, TRBJ2-7 fits better; the J call may be wrong. The CDR3 extends over 12 amino acids. The chain's CDR3 is CASSGRFYEQYF. DNA for the CDR3: TGTGCCAGCAGTGGCAGGTTTTACGAGCAGTACTTC.

This chain uses TRBV20-1 with TRBJ2-5, with 12 bases aligning to TRBD2. With 0 bases clipped from V and 5 bases from J, the junction kept 13 bases outside the gene matches. CDR3 length equals 18 residues. CDR1 and CDR2 (germline): DFQATT, SNEGSKA (reference sequence). The CDR3 DNA follows: TGCAGTGCTAGAGATCAAGGACTAGCGGGATTTAATGGGGAGACCCAGTACTTC. Its protein is CSARDQGLAGFNGETQYF.

The V call is TRBV27, the J call TRBJ2-1; D may be TRBD2 (7 bases). Trimming stripped 8 bases from V and 0 bases from J, with 32 bases between. The length of the CDR3 is 21 residues. The V gene's germline CDR1 is MNHEY and CDR2 SMNVEV (reference sequence). The CDR3 protein is CASSRRGKGQGGGNSYNEQFF. The DNA for the CDR3 is TGTGCCAGCTCCCGAAGGGGAAAGGGCCAGGGCGGGGGCAACTCCTACAATGAGCAGTTCTTC.

This CDR3 reads CASSPFTVSNQPQHF. Written as DNA, the CDR3 is TGTGCCAGCAGCCCCTTTACAGTTAGCAATCAGCCCCAGCATTTT. This chain uses TRBV5-5 with TRBJ1-5; no firm D call. Germline CDR1 and CDR2: SGHKS and YYEKEE (reference sequence). The CDR3 spans 15 residues. V was clipped by 4 bases and J by 0 bases, with 11 bases between them.

This clonotype came up many times. The chain employs TRBV6-1 and TRBJ2-5, with D possibly matching TRBD2 (6 bases). V lost 0 bases, J lost 2 bases, and 13 bases lay in between. The germline V gene has CDR1 MNHNS and CDR2 SASEGT. The CDR3 runs 16 residues. CDR3 amino acids: CASSEASRGRQETQYF. The CDR3 DNA sequence: TGTGCCAGCAGTGAAGCCTCCCGGGGGAGACAAGAGACCCAGTACTTC.

J is TRBJ2-6 and V is TRBV12-3 or TRBV12-4; TRBD1 aligns across 7 bases. Germline trimming cut 5 bases from V and 0 bases from J; bases unmatched to any gene: 10. There are 18 residues in the CDR3. CDR3 loop: CASSPEGAGDSGANVLTF. Written as DNA, the CDR3 is TGTGCCAGCAGTCCTGAGGGGGCCGGGGACTCTGGGGCCAACGTCCTGACTTTC.

This clonotype was seen a single time. Germline is not matched at one junction end, which may reflect a read error. This sequence joins TRBV5-1 and TRBJ2-3; 8 nucleotides match TRBD1. The CDR3 is made up of 17 amino acids. Looked up from germline, CDR1 is SGHRS and CDR2 is YFSETQ. In DNA form, the CDR3 reads TGCGCCAGCACCTTGGCCAGGCAGGGGGCTGCCACAGATACGCAGTATTTT. Translating gives CASTLARQGAATDTQYF.

The genes are TRBV20-1 and TRBJ2-2, with D perhaps TRBD1 (6 bases). The CDR3 is 12 amino acids. Trimming cost V 8 bases and J 1 base, with 8 bases left between them. The germline V gene encodes CDR1 DFQATT and CDR2 SNEGSKA (reference sequence). CDR3 amino acids: CSTGQNTGELFF. The DNA for the CDR3 is TGCAGTACGGGACAGAACACCGGGGAGCTGTTTTTT.

This chain joins TRBV14 and TRBJ1-2; no clear D. This CDR3 is 14 amino acids long. Trimming took 4 bases from V and 3 from J, leaving 12 bases between them. Germline V gene data show CDR1 as SGHDN and CDR2 as FVKESK. CDR3 sequence reads: CASSPGYGDYGYTF. CDR3 nucleotide sequence: TGTGCCAGCAGCCCTGGGTATGGGGACTATGGCTACACCTTC.

The chain has TRBV4-2 and TRBJ2-7, with 15 bases matching TRBD2. CDR1 and CDR2 (germline): LGHNA, YNFKEQ. There are 17 residues in the CDR3. The J segment lost 6 bases and the V segment lost 2 bases, leaving 8 bases of the junction unmatched. The CDR3 bases are TGTGCCAGCAGCCAACCGGGACTAGCGGGAGGTGTGGGCGAGCAGTACTTC. Translation gives CASSQPGLAGGVGEQYF.

Here the CDR3 DNA reads TGTGCCAGCACCCCCTTGCGCACTGAAGCTTTCTTT. Encoded protein: CASTPLRTEAFF. This chain joins TRBV6-7 and TRBJ1-1, with D unclear. TRBV6-7 carries the ORF label, with uncertain function. The CDR3 runs to 12 residues. Trimming removed 7 bases from V and 4 bases from J, with 10 bases in between.

In its sample, this clonotype was seen once. J is TRBJ2-5 and V is TRBV28, with 10 bases fitting TRBD1. The CDR3 contains 14 residues. The J segment lost 6 bases and the V segment lost 6 bases, leaving 7 bases of the junction unmatched. Germline V lookup: CDR1 MDHEN, CDR2 SYDVKM. The CDR3 sequence: CASRETGGAKTQYF. As DNA, the CDR3 is TGTGCCAGCAGGGAGACAGGGGGCGCGAAGACCCAGTACTTC.

This rearrangement joins TRBV10-3 to TRBJ2-2; D uncertain. The V end lost 1 base, the J end lost 4 bases, and 10 bases lay between the germline ends. The CDR3 runs to 15 residues. Germline V gene sequence: CDR1 ENHRY, CDR2 SYGVKD. The DNA of the CDR3 is TGTGCCATCAGTGAGTGGATAGACGCCACCGGGGAGCTGTTTTTT. It specifies CAISEWIDATGELFF.

This chain connects TRBV29-1 to TRBJ2-3; 7 bases are a match to TRBD1. There are 15 residues in the CDR3. The V and J ends lost 8 bases and 3 bases, in that order; junction bases with no gene match: 14. Germline CDR1 and CDR2: SQVTM and ANQGSEA. Written as DNA, the CDR3 is TGCAGCTCCTACTCTGACAGGGTAGGGACAGATACGCAGTATTTT. Its protein product is CSSYSDRVGTDTQYF.

The V and J genes are TRBV27 and TRBJ2-7; a weak D match, TRBD1 (6 bases). Trimming removed 6 bases from V and 0 bases from J, with 15 bases in between. The CDR3 sequence is 15 residues long. The V gene's germline CDR1 is MNHEY and CDR2 SMNVEV (reference sequence). The DNA of the CDR3 is TGTGCCAGCAGCGCCGGACAAGGGGGCTCCTACGAGCAGTACTTC. Encoded protein: CASSAGQGGSYEQYF.

This chain uses TRBV12-3 or TRBV12-4 with TRBJ1-1; TRBD1 matches 7 bases. The CDR3 is 14 residues long. Trimming cost V 5 bases and J 1 base; bases outside gene matches: 4. CDR3 protein: CASSQAGGNTEAFF. DNA for the CDR3: TGTGCCAGCAGTCAAGCAGGGGGGAACACTGAAGCTTTCTTT.

The gene calls are TRBV5-1 and TRBJ2-7; D is unresolved. Trimming removed 4 bases from V and 3 bases from J, with 5 bases in between. The CDR3 sequence is 11 residues long. Germline V gives CDR1 SGHRS, CDR2 YFSETQ. DNA for the CDR3: TGCGCCAGCAGCACGAACTACGAGCAGTACTTC. Translated: CASSTNYEQYF.

The chain is built from TRBV20-1 and TRBJ2-4; 14 bases are a match to TRBD2. The CDR3 contains 16 residues. After removal of 7 bases from V and 13 bases from J, the junction contained 18 bases not matched to a gene. Germline V gives CDR1 DFQATT, CDR2 SNEGSKA (reference sequence). The CDR3 DNA reads TGCAGTGTTCCGAAGACGGGGGGACTAGCGGGAGTGCCCCAGTACTTC. Translated, it gives CSVPKTGGLAGVPQYF.